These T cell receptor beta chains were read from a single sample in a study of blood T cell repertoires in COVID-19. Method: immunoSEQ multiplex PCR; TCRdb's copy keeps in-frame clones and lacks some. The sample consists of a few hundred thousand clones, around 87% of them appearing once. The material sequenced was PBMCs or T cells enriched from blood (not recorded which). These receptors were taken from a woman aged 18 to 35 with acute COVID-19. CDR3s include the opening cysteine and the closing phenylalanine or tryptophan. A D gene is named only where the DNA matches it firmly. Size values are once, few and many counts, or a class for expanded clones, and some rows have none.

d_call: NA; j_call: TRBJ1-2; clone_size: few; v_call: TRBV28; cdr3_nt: TGTGCCAGCAGTTCGGCAGGGGTAAACCCCACCTTC; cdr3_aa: CASSSAGVNPTF
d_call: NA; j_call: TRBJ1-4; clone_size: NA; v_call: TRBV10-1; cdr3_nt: TGCGCCAGCAGTGAGGGACTGTCAACTAATGAAAAACTGTTTTTT; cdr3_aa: CASSEGLSTNEKLFF
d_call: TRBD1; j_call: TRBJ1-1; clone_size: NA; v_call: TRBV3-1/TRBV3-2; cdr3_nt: TGTGCCAGCAGCCAAGCTTGGACAGGCACGGGCTCTGAAGCTTTCTTT; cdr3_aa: CASSQAWTGTGSEAFF
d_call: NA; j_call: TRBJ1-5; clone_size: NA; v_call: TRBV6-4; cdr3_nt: TGTGCCAGCAGTGACTCGAGTGACAGTACTCAGCCCCAGCATTTT; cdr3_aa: CASSDSSDSTQPQHF
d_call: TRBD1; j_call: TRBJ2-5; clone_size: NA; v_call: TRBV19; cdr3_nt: TGTGCCAGTGCCGGACAGGAGCGAGAGACCCAGTACTTC; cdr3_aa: CASAGQERETQYF
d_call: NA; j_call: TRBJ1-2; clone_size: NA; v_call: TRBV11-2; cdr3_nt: TGTGCCAGCACACGATCCGGGAGCTATGGCTACACCTTC; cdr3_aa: CASTRSGSYGYTF
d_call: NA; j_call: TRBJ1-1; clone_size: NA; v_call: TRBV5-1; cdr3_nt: TGCGCCAGCAGCTTGGTGCCCCGGGGAGTGAACACTGAAGCTTTCTTT; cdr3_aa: CASSLVPRGVNTEAFF
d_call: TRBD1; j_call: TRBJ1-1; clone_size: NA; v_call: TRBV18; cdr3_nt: TGTGCCAGCTCACCACTTAACAGGGGAACTGAAGCTTTCTTT; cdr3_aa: CASSPLNRGTEAFF
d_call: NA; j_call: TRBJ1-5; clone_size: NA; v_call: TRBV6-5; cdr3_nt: TGTGCCAGCAGGGATACAGTCAATCAGCCCCAGCATTTT; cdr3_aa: CASRDTVNQPQHF
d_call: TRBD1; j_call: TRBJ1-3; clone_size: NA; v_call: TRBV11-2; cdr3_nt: TGTGCCAGCAGCCAGAGACAGGGGTCTGGAAACACCATATATTTT; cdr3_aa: CASSQRQGSGNTIYF
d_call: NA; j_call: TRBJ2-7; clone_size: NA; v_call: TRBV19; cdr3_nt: TGTGCCAGTAGTACCGACCTCCGGGAAAAGCAGTACTTC; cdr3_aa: CASSTDLREKQYF
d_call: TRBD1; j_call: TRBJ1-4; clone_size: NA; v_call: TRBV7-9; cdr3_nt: TGTGCCAGCAGCTTTGGGACAGGCTCAACTAATGAAAAACTGTTTTTT; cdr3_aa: CASSFGTGSTNEKLFF
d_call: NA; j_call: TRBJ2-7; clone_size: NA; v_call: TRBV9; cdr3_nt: TGTGCCAGCAGCTCTAGTTTTTACGAGCAGTACTTC; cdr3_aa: CASSSSFYEQYF
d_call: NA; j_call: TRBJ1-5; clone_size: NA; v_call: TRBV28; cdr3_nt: TGTGCCAGCAGTTTAGCCGCGGTTACAAATCAGCCCCAGCATTTT; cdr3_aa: CASSLAAVTNQPQHF
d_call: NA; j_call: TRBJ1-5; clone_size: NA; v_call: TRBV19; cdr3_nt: TGTGCCAGTAGCCGGGGAGGGCAGCCCCAGCATTTT; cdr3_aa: CASSRGGQPQHF
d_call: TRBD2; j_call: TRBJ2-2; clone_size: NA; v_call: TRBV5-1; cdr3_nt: TGCGCCAGCAGCTTGGTACAGCGGGAGTTCGGGGAGCTGTTTTTT; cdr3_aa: CASSLVQREFGELFF
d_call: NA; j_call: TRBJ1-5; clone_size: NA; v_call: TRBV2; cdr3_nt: TGTGCCAGCTCCCGGGAGGGCGGGGGGAATCAGCCCCAGCATTTT; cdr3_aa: CASSREGGGNQPQHF
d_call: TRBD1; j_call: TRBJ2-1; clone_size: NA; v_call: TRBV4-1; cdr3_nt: TGCGCCAGCAGCCTTACAGGGGCCCTCCGGACAGATGAGCAGTTCTTC; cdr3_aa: CASSLTGALRTDEQFF
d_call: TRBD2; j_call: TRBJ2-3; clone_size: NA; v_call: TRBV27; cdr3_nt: TGTGCCAGCAGTGTGTTAGCGGGTCTTAGCACAGATACGCAGTATTTT; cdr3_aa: CASSVLAGLSTDTQYF
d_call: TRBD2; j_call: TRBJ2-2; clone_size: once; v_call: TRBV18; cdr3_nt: TGTGCCAGCCCTCCGGGACTAGCGGGAGAGAACACCGGGGAGCTGTTTTTT; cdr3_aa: CASPPGLAGENTGELFF
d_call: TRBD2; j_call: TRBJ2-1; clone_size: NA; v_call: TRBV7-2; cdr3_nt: TGTGCCAGCAGCCGGGGGGTTCATAATGAGCAGTTCTTC; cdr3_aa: CASSRGVHNEQFF
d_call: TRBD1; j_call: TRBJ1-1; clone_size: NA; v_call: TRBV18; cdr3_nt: TGTGCCAGCTCACCACCGGACAGGGAGGTCCTGAACACTGAAGCTTTCTTT; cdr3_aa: CASSPPDREVLNTEAFF
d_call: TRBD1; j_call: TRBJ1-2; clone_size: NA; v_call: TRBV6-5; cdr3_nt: TGTGCCAGCAGCCTTGGGACAGAACTATATGGCTACACCTTC; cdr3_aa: CASSLGTELYGYTF
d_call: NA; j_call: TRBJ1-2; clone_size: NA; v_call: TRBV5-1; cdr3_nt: TGCGCCAGCAGCTCGCGGGAGCCAAGGGGCTATGGCTACACCTTC; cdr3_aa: CASSSREPRGYGYTF
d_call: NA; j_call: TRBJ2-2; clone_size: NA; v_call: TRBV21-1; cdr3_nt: TGTGCCAGCAGCAAAGGACAGGGGGCTTGGGGGGAGCTGTTTTTT; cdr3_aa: CASSKGQGAWGELFF
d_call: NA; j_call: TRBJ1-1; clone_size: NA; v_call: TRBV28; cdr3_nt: TGTGCCAGCAGTTTGGGACTAATGAACACTGAAGCTTTCTTT; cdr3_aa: CASSLGLMNTEAFF
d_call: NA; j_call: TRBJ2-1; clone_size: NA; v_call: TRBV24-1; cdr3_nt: TGTGCCACCAGTGACCCTAGTGGGGAGCAGTTCTTC; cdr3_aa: CATSDPSGEQFF
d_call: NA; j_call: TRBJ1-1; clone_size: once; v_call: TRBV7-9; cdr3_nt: TGTGCCAGCAGCCCAAGGGGGGGGGAGAACACTGAAGCTTTCTTT; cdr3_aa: CASSPRGGENTEAFF
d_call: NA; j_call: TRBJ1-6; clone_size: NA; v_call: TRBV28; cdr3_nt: TGTGCCAGCAGTTTAGGCCGGGGGACCTTTTATAATTCACCCCTCCACTTT; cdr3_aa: CASSLGRGTFYNSPLHF
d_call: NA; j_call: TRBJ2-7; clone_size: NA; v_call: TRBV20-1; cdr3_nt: TGCAGTGCTAGTCGGGGATCTCAATTCTACGAGCAGTACTTC; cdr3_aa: CSASRGSQFYEQYF
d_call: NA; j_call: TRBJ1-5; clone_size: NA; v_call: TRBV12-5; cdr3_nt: TGTGCTAGTGGTTTGGTGACAGACAATCAGCCCCAGCATTTT; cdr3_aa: CASGLVTDNQPQHF
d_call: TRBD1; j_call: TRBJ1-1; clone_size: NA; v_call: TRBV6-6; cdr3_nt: TGTGCCAGCAGTTACGGGGACAGGGGAGGTACTGAAGCTTTCTTT; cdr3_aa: CASSYGDRGGTEAFF
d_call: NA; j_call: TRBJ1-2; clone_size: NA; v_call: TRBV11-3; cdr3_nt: TGTGCCAGCAGCTTAGGAAAGGGGTTAATACACTATGGCTACACCTTC; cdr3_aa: CASSLGKGLIHYGYTF
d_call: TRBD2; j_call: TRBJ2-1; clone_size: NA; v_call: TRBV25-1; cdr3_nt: TGTGCCAGCAGTGAACCGAGGGGTAGCGGGTCCGAGCAGTTCTTC; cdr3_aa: CASSEPRGSGSEQFF
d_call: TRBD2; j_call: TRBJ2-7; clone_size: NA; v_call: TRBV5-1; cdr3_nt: TGCGCCAGCAGCCGCACGACTAGCGGGAGCTACGAGCAGTACTTC; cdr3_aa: CASSRTTSGSYEQYF
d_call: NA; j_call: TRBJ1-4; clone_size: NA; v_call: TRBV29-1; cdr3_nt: TGCAGCGTTGAAAGGGAGGTGGCTAATGAAAAACTGTTTTTT; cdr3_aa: CSVEREVANEKLFF
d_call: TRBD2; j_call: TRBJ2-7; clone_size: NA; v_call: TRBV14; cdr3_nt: TGTGCCAGCAGCCAATTAAAAGGACTAGCGGGAGGGAGCTCCTACGAGCAGTACTTC; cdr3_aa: CASSQLKGLAGGSSYEQYF
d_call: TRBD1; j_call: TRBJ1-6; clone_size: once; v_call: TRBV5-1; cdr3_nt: TGCGCCAGCAGGCCGGGACAGGGTGAGAATTCACCCCTCCACTTT; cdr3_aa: CASRPGQGENSPLHF
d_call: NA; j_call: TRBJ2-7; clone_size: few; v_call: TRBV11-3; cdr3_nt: TGTGCCAGCAGCTTACGAGATAGCCTCCACGAGCAGTACTTC; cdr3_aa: CASSLRDSLHEQYF